This TCR beta chain derives from a study of T cell repertoires in cytomegalovirus infection. The wider study: Both recently identified HLA-C-restricted and well-studied HLA-B-restricted CMV epitopes were used in the study.

This clonotype was recorded a few times. Antigen specificity is unknown. CDR3 size: 17 residues. CDR1 is LGHNT and CDR2 is FRNRAP in the germline V gene. V was pared by 0 bases and J by 0 bases, with 13 bases between. TCRdb reprocessed the reads via MiXCR and lists one record per CDR3 protein. The table records around 900,000 distinct CDR3 sequences, around 31% of them present only once. The chain has TRBV12-5 and TRBJ2-3; D unresolved. Sequencing used cultured CD8+ T cells from PBMCs, obtained from culture after CMV antigen stimulation. This receptor was obtained from a human donor in good health (CMV status not recorded). Some clones in this sample may be carry-over from other donors' samples. The CDR3 here is CASGLVRGGTSTDTQYF. The CDR3 nucleotides read TGTGCTAGTGGTTTGGTACGCGGTGGAACTAGCACAGATACGCAGTATTTT.